This entry concerns a single T cell receptor (beta chain). Germline V CDR1 and CDR2: MNHEY, SMNVEV (reference sequence). The CDR3 is 17 amino acids. V lost 2 bases, J lost 7 bases, and 13 bases stayed unmatched. The entry originates in a study of control samples from healthy donors and cancer patients. Using immunoSEQ multiplex PCR, the repertoire was profiled, and TCRdb retains in-frame clones only, with some absent. The sample carries 100,000 to 150,000 clones, about 90% recorded once. This TCR was sampled from a man younger than 30 in good health. Material: blood. V and J are TRBV27 and TRBJ2-2, with 7 nucleotides matching TRBD2. CDR3 residues: CASSLPTGLVRGGELFF. The CDR3 DNA is TGTGCCAGCAGTTTACCTACAGGACTAGTCAGAGGCGGGGAGCTGTTTTTT.